This T cell receptor beta chain was profiled in a study of beta chain features in type 1 diabetes. Whole-study results and caveats: People with Type 1 diabetes carried modestly yet significantly shorter TCRB CDR3s in all four CD4+ subsets. The cDNA sequencing approach could over-represent high-TCR-expressing cells.

With 0 bases removed from V and 3 bases from J, the gap between germline ends came to 14 bases. This CDR3 contains 16 residues. CDR1 is SGDLS and CDR2 is YYNGEE in the germline V gene. As to this clone: What it binds is unknown.

The entirety of the isolated RNA underwent reverse transcription, so expressed TCRB transcripts were sequenced. Sequencing used immunoSEQ multiplex PCR; TCRdb keeps in-frame clones, though not all of them. This table has around 340,000 clones, approximately 10% appearing once. The authors obtained over 98% purity in all sorted populations. The specimen sequenced was central memory CD4+ T cells from blood. The rearrangement links TRBV9 to TRBJ2-3, with D perhaps TRBD1 or TRBD2 (6 bases each). The sequence came from a man aged 30 to 45 with type 1 diabetes. The CDR3 region is CASSVGGGQSTDTQYF. The CDR3 DNA reads TGTGCCAGCAGCGTAGGAGGGGGGCAGTCAACAGATACGCAGTATTTT.